The rows below give T cell receptor beta chains drawn from one sample of a study of OX40 agonist ivuxolimab in advanced cancers. TCRdb's copy holds only in-frame clones and misses some; the assay was immunoSEQ multiplex PCR. The sample has around 79,000 clones, 88% seen once. The sample consisted of CD4+ or CD8+ T cells sorted from blood, taken in a trial of the OX40 agonist ivuxolimab. The receptors stem from an adult with an advanced solid tumor such as melanoma, head and neck, liver or kidney cancer. CDR3s include the opening cysteine and the closing phenylalanine or tryptophan. Fields, in order: J gene, clone size, V gene, D gene, CDR3 protein, CDR3 DNA. The D gene is left open where the match is weak. The listing skips clone size in some rows; elsewhere it reads once, few, many or a size class.

TRBJ2-1 once TRBV5-1 NA CASSPNLPTGQFF TGCGCCAGCAGTCCCAACCTCCCAACGGGGCAGTTCTTC
TRBJ1-1 once TRBV18 NA CASSNGQNTEAFF TGTGCCAGCTCTAACGGACAGAACACTGAAGCTTTCTTT
TRBJ1-5 NA TRBV7-8 TRBD1 CASSKSGTGGNQPQHF TGTGCCAGCAGCAAAAGTGGGACAGGGGGCAATCAGCCCCAGCATTTT
TRBJ2-1 NA TRBV7-2 TRBD2 CASSSPGLAGHNEQFF TGTGCCAGCAGCTCGCCGGGACTAGCGGGTCACAATGAGCAGTTCTTC
TRBJ1-1 NA TRBV7-8 TRBD1 CASSLLGQGYTEAFF TGTGCCAGCAGCTTGCTTGGACAGGGCTACACTGAAGCTTTCTTT
TRBJ1-5 NA TRBV6-1 NA CASSESGTTYSNQPQHF TGTGCCAGCAGTGAAAGTGGCACAACTTATAGCAATCAGCCCCAGCATTTT
TRBJ2-3 NA TRBV5-1 NA CASSLEGSITTQYF TGCGCCAGCAGCTTGGAGGGCTCAATAACTACGCAGTATTTT
TRBJ1-1 NA TRBV6-5 NA CASSYRRMNTEAFF TGTGCCAGCAGTTACCGCCGGATGAACACTGAAGCTTTCTTT
TRBJ1-4 NA TRBV5-4 TRBD1 CASSRDRVDEKLFF TGTGCCAGCAGCCGGGACAGGGTTGACGAAAAACTGTTTTTT
TRBJ2-1 NA TRBV2 NA CASRGRGNEQFF TGTGCCAGCAGGGGCCGCGGGAATGAGCAGTTCTTC
TRBJ2-1 NA TRBV5-4 NA CASSFDAAGSYNEQFF TGTGCCAGCAGCTTCGACGCAGCAGGCTCCTACAATGAGCAGTTCTTC
TRBJ2-3 NA TRBV18 TRBD2 CASSGTSGTDTQYF TGTGCCAGCTCGGGGACTAGCGGCACAGATACGCAGTATTTT
TRBJ2-7 few TRBV27 NA CASGTPWTYEQYF TGTGCCAGTGGGACTCCTTGGACATACGAGCAGTACTTC
TRBJ1-1 NA TRBV9 NA CASSNGNTEAFF TGTGCCAGCAGTAATGGGAACACTGAAGCTTTCTTT
TRBJ2-5 NA TRBV19 NA CASSTSGTSEETQYF TGTGCCAGTAGTACCTCCGGGACGTCCGAAGAGACCCAGTACTTC